This note documents a single T cell receptor beta chain sequence. This CDR3 spans 18 amino acids. The ends were cut back, 2 bases at V and 7 bases at J, with 26 bases in the middle. Germline V gene lookup returns CDR1 MNHNS and CDR2 SASEGT. These data belong to a study of T cell changes during pregnancy in multiple sclerosis. The data were produced by immunoSEQ multiplex PCR, yet TCRdb's version contains in-frame clones alone and is incomplete. Of 95,000 to 100,000 clones listed, about 90% are singletons. The sequence was obtained from a female donor in good health, enrolled as a control in a pregnancy study. The chain recombines TRBV6-1 with TRBJ1-2; no clear D gene. The source was peripheral blood, collected after pregnancy. CDR3 loop: CASSEIGPRPPGLGGYTF. The CDR3 bases are TGTGCCAGCAGTGAAATTGGGCCAAGACCACCCGGCTTAGGTGGCTACACCTTC.